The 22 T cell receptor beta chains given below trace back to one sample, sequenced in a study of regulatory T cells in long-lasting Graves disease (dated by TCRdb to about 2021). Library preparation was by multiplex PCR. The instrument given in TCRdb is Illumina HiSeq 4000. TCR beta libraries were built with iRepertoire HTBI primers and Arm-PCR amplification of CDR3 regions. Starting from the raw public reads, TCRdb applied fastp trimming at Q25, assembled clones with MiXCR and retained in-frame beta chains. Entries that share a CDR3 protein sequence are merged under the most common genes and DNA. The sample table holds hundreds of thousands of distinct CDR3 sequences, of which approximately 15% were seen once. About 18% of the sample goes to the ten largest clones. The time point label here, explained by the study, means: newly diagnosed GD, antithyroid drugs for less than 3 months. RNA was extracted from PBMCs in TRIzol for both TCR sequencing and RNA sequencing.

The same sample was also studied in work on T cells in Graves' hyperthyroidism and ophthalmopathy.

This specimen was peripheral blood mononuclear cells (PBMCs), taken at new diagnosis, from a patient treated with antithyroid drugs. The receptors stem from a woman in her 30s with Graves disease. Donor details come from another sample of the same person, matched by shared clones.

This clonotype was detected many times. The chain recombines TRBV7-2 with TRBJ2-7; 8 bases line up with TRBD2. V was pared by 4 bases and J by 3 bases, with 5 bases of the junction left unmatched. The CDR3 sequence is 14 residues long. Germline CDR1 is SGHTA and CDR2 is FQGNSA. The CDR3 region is CASSSSGPDYEQYF. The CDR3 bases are TGTGCCAGCAGCTCTAGCGGGCCGGACTACGAGCAGTACTTC.

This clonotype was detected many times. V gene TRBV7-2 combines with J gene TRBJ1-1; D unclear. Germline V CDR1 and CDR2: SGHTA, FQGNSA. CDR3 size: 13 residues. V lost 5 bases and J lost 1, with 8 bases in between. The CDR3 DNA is TGTGCCAGCAGCCACTCAGGGAACACTGAAGCTTTCTTT. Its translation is CASSHSGNTEAFF.

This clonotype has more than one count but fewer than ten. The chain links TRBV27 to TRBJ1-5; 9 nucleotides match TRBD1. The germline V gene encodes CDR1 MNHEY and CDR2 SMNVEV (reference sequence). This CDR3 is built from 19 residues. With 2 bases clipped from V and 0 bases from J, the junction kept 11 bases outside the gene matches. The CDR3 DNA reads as TGTGCCAGCAGTTTAGCCTACGGGACAGGGCTAAATAGCAATCAGCCCCAGCATTTT. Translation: CASSLAYGTGLNSNQPQHF.

The CDR3 DNA follows: TGTGCCAGCAGTTACGCGCCGGGACAGGGGATCGGGGAGCTGTTTTTT. It specifies CASSYAPGQGIGELFF. J is TRBJ2-2 and V is TRBV6-2 or TRBV6-3; 10 nucleotides align to TRBD1. This CDR3 is built from 16 residues. The V gene's germline CDR1 is MNHEY and CDR2 SVGEGT. The ends lost 2 bases at V and 7 bases at J; junction bases unmatched: 7.

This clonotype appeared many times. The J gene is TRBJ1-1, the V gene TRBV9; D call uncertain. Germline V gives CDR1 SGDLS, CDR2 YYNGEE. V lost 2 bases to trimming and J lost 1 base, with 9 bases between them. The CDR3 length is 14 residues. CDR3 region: CASSVRTENTEAFF. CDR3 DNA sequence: TGTGCCAGCAGCGTTCGGACGGAGAACACTGAAGCTTTCTTT.

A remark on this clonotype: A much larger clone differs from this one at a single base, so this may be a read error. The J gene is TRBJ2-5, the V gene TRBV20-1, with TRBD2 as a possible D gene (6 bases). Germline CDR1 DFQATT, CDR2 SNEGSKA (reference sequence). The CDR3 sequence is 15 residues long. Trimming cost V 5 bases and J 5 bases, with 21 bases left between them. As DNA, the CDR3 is TGCAGTGCTGGAGGCCGGACGGGAGTCCACGAGACCCAGTACTTC. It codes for CSAGGRTGVHETQYF.

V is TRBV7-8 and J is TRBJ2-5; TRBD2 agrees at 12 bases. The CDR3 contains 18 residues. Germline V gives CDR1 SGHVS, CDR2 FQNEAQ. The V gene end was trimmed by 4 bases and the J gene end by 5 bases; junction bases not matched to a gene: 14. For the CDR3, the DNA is TGTGCCAGCAGCTCCCTTTTTAGACTAGCGGGAGAGGCGGAGACCCAGTACTTC. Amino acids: CASSSLFRLAGEAETQYF. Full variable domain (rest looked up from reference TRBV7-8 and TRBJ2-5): GAGVSQSPRYKVAKRGQDVALRCDPISGHVSLFWYQQALGQGPEFLTYFQNEAQLDKSGLPSDRFFAERPEGSVSTLKIQRTQQEDSAVYLCASSSLFRLAGEAETQYFGPGTRLLVL.

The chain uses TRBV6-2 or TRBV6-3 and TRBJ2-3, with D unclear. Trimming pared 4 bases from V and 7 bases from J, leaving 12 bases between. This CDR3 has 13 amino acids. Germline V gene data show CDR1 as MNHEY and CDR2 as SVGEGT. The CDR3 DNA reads TGTGCCAGCAGTTCCCCCCCGGACCATACGCAGTATTTT. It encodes CASSSPPDHTQYF.

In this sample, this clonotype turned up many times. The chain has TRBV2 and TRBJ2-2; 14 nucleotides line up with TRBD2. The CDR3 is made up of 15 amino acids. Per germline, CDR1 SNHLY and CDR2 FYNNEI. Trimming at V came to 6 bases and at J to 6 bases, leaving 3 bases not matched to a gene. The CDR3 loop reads CASREGLAGAGELFF. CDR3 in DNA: TGTGCCAGCAGGGAGGGACTAGCGGGAGCCGGGGAGCTGTTTTTT. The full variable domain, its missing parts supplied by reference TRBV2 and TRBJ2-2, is EPEVTQTPSHQVTQMGQEVILRCVPISNHLYFYWYRQILGQKVEFLVSFYNNEISEKSEIFDDQFSVERPDGSNFTLKIRSTKLEDSAMYFCASREGLAGAGELFFGEGSRLTVL.

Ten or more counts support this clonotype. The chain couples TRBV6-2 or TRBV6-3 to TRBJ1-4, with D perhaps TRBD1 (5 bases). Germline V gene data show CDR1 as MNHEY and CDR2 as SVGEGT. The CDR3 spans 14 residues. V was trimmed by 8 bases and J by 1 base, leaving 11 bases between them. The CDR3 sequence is CASARGGTNEKLFF. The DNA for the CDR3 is TGTGCCAGCGCAAGGGGAGGAACTAATGAAAAACTGTTTTTT.

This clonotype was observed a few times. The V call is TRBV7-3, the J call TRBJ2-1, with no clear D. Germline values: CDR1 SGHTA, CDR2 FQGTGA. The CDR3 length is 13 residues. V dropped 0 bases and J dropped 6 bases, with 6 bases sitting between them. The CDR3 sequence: CASSLTPGNEQFF. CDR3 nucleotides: TGTGCCAGCAGCTTAACACCGGGCAATGAGCAGTTCTTC.

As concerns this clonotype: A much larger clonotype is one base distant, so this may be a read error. The DNA for the CDR3 is TGTGCCAGCAGGGGTTACAATGAGCAGCTCTTC. It translates to CASRGYNEQLF. V is TRBV6-2 or TRBV6-3 and J is TRBJ2-1; no definite D call. The CDR3 runs to 11 residues. Germline V lookup: CDR1 MNHEY, CDR2 SVGEGT.

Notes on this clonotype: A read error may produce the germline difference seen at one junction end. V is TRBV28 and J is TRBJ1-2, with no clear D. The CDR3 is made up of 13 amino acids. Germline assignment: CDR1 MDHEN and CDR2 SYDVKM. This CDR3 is CASSDNFSYGYAF. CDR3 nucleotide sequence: TGTGCCAGCAGTGATAACTTCTCCTATGGCTACGCCTTC.

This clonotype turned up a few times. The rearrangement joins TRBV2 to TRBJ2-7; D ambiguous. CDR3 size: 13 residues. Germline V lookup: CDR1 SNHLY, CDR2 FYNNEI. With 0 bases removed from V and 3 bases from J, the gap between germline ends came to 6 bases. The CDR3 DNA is TGTGCCAGCAGTGAAGCCAGCTTCTACGAGCAGTACTTC. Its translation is CASSEASFYEQYF.

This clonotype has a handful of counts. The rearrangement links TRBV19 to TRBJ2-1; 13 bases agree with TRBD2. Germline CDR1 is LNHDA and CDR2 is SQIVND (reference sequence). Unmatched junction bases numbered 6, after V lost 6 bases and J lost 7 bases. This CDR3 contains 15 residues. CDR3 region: CASRMGLAGRNEQFF. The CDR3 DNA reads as TGTGCCAGTAGAATGGGACTAGCGGGGCGGAATGAGCAGTTCTTC.

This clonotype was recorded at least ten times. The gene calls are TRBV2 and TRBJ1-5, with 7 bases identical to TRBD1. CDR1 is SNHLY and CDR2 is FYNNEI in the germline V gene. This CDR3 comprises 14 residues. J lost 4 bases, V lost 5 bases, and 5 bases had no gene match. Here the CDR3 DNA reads TGTGCCAGCAGTTCAGTACAGGGGAATCAGCCCCAGCATTTT. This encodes CASSSVQGNQPQHF.

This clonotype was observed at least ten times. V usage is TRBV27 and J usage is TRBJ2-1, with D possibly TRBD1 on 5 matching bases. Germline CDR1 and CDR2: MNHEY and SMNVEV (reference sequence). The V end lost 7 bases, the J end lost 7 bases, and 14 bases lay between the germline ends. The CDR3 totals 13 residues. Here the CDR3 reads CASMLGVKNEQFF. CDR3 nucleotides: TGTGCCAGCATGTTAGGGGTAAAGAATGAGCAGTTCTTC.

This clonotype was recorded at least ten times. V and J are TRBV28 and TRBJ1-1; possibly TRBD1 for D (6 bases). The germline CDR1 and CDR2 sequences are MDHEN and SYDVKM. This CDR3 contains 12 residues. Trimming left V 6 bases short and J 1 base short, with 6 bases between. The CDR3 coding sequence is TGTGCCAGCAGGACAGGGAACACTGAAGCTTTCTTT. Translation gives CASRTGNTEAFF.

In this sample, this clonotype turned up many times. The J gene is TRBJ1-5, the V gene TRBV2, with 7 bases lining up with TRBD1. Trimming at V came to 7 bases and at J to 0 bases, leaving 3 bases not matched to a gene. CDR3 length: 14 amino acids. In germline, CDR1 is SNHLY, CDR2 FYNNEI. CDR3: CASTRQGSNQPQHF. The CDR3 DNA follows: TGTGCCAGCACCCGACAGGGTAGCAATCAGCCCCAGCATTTT.

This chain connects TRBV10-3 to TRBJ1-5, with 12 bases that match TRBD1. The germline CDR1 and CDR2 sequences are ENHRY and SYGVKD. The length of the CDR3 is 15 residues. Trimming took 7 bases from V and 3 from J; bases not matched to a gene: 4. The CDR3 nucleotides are TGTGCCATCACCGGGACAGGGGGCGTCAATCAGCCCCAGCATTTT. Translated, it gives CAITGTGGVNQPQHF.

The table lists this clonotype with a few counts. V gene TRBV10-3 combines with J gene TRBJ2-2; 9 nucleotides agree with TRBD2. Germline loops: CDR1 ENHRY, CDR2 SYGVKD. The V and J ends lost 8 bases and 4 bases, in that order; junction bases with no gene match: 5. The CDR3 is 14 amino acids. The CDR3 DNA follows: TGTGCCATCCCTGCGGGAGGGGTCACCGGGGAGCTGTTTTTT. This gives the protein CAIPAGGVTGELFF.

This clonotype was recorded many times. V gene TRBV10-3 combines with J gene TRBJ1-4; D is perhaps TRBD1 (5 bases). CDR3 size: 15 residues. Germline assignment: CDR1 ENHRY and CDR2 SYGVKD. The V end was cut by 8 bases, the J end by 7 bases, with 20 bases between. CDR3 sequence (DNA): TGTGCCATCCGCCCGACGGGGGATTGGGGTGAAAAACTGTTTTTT. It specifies CAIRPTGDWGEKLFF.